These T cell receptor beta chains were read from a single sample in a study of T-cell memory formation after mild COVID-19. A single record per CDR3 protein comes from TCRdb applying MiXCR to the 5' RACE reads. The sample contains roughly 150,000 distinct CDR3 sequences, less than 25% of which appear only once. Sequenced material: PBMCs or a T cell subset sorted from them (not recorded which). The receptors stem from an adult woman who had mild COVID-19 (a few samples of this study predate the infection). Cell type and time point are not known. The CDR3 runs from the conserved cysteine through the conserved F or W. A D gene is named only where the DNA matches it firmly. Clone size is stated in some rows and not others, as once, few, many or a class when expanded.

j_call v_call clone_size d_call cdr3_aa cdr3_nt
TRBJ2-2 TRBV25-1 few NA CASTTAGELFF TGTGCCAGCACAACGGCCGGGGAGCTGTTTTTT
TRBJ2-1 TRBV5-1 few TRBD1 CASSSGQGPLNEQFF TGCGCCAGCAGCTCCGGACAGGGCCCGCTCAATGAGCAGTTCTTC
TRBJ2-7 TRBV4-1 NA NA CASSQGRGPYEQYF TGCGCCAGCAGCCAAGGCCGGGGGCCCTACGAGCAGTACTTC
TRBJ1-1 TRBV19 few NA CASSMGYMNTEAFF TGTGCCAGTAGTATGGGGTACATGAACACTGAAGCTTTCTTT
TRBJ2-4 TRBV4-2 NA TRBD2 CASSQDLRTSGGKNIQYF TGTGCCAGCAGCCAAGATCTCCGGACTAGCGGGGGGAAAAACATTCAGTACTTC
TRBJ2-1 TRBV6-2/TRBV6-3 NA TRBD2 CASSYGVTSSF TGTGCCAGCAGTTACGGGGTGACTAGCAGCTTC
TRBJ2-1 TRBV7-3 few TRBD1 CASSPTGADNEQFF TGTGCCAGCAGCCCGACAGGGGCCGACAATGAGCAGTTCTTC
TRBJ2-1 TRBV12-3/TRBV12-4 NA NA CASNDRDSAYNEQFF TGTGCCAGCAATGACAGAGATTCAGCCTACAATGAGCAGTTCTTC
TRBJ2-7 TRBV7-7 NA NA CASSSGFRGEQYF TGTGCTAGCAGCTCGGGATTTAGGGGCGAGCAGTACTTC
TRBJ2-7 TRBV4-3 NA NA CASSQEYDPFEQYF TGCGCCAGCAGCCAAGAGTACGATCCCTTCGAGCAGTACTTC
TRBJ2-7 TRBV29-1 few NA CSVETLTEYEQYF TGCAGCGTTGAGACCCTGACAGAATACGAGCAGTACTTC
TRBJ2-1 TRBV7-9 few NA CASSPGGDFDEQFF TGTGCCAGCAGCCCCGGTGGGGACTTCGATGAGCAGTTCTTC
TRBJ1-1 TRBV24-1 few TRBD1 CATSDPRTGGLTEAFF TGTGCCACCAGTGATCCTAGGACAGGCGGTTTGACTGAAGCTTTCTTT
TRBJ2-1 TRBV19 NA TRBD1 CASSIFGTGETYNEQFF TGTGCCAGTAGTATATTCGGGACAGGGGAAACCTACAATGAGCAGTTCTTC
TRBJ2-7 TRBV7-9 NA NA CASSSRTGSEQYF TGTGCCAGCAGCTCCCGAACAGGGTCCGAGCAGTACTTC
TRBJ2-3 TRBV5-1 few TRBD2 CASSLAASGGRTDTQYF TGCGCCAGCAGCTTGGCCGCTAGCGGCGGTCGCACAGATACGCAGTATTTT
TRBJ1-1 TRBV29-1 NA NA CSVRGLDTEAFF TGCAGCGTCAGGGGCTTAGACACTGAAGCTTTCTTT
TRBJ1-1 TRBV4-1 few NA CASSQGAGGNTEAFF TGCGCCAGCAGCCAAGGGGCCGGGGGAAACACTGAAGCTTTCTTT
TRBJ2-1 TRBV7-6 NA NA CASSLVVSTGSSYNEQFF TGTGCCAGCAGCTTAGTGGTTTCGACGGGGAGCTCCTACAATGAGCAGTTCTTC
TRBJ2-3 TRBV9 NA NA CASSPWGASTDTQYF TGTGCCAGCAGCCCCTGGGGGGCCAGCACAGATACGCAGTATTTT
TRBJ1-4 TRBV5-1 NA TRBD1 CASSSGTGINEKLFF TGCGCCAGCAGCTCCGGGACAGGCATTAATGAAAAACTGTTTTTT
TRBJ2-1 TRBV6-5 few NA CASSPRPPDPLYHNEQFF TGTGCCAGCAGTCCGCGCCCTCCGGACCCCCTTTACCACAATGAGCAGTTCTTC